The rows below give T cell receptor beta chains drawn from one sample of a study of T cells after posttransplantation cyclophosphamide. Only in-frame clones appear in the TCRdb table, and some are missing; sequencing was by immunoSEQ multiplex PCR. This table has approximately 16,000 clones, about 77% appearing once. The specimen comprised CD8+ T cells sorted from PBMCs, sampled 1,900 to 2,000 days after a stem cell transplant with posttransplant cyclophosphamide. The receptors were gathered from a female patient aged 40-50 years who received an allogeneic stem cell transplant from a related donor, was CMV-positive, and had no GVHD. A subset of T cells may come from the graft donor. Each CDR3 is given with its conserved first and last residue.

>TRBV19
CASSPLGGEQPQHF
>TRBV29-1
CSVDGTSGGEETQYF
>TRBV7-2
CASSPGLAGGNEQFF
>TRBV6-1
CASSETPAGGPQETQYF
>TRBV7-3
CASSPGAGEQYF
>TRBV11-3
CASSLGLAGANEQFF
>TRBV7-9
CASSLKGTYEQYF
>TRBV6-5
CASSYEGSPLHF
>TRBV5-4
CASSSGGSGTEAFF
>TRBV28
CASSFTSSYEQYF
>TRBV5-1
CASSLGHTTRGYTF
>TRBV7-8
CASSPTGLSGNTIYF
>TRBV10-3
CAISDPGTGSDEQFF
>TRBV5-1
CASSLGETGNYEQYF
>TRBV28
CASSLPGGDVGELFF
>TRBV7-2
CASSLGPGNGSPYNEQFF
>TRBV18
CASSLTSGTSDTQYF
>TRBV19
CASSSVRDRFGFNSPLHF
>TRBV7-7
CASSLGQGARKTGELFF
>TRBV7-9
CASSPALGEWGETQYF
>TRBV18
CASSPVLSDSPETDTQYF
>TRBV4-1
CASSPGTPYEQYF
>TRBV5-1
CASSRQEIYGYTF
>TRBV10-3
CAISESRGTSDFTDTQYF
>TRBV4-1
CASSQVQTENPNTGELFF
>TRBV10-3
CAISEGSVNTEAFF
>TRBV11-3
CASSSPAAPPPSYEQYF
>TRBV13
CASTTSGGRETQYF
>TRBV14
CASSQEGLAGGPYNEQFF
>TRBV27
CASSAPGGRADGYTF
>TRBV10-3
CAISRLPRTSGGNQETQYF
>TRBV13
CASSLSGTGGSVDTEAFF
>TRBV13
CASSSPGSRNEQFF